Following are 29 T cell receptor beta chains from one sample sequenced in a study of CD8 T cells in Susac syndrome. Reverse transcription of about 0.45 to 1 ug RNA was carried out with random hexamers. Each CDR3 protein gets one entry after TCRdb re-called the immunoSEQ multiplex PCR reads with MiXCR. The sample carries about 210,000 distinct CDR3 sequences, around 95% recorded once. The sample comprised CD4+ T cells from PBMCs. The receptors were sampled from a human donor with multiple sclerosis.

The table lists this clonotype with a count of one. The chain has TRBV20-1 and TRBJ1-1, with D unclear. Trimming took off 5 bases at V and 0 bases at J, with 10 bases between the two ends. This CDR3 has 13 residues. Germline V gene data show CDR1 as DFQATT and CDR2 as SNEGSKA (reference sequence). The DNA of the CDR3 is TGCAGTGCTTGGACCACCTTGAACACTGAAGCTTTCTTT. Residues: CSAWTTLNTEAFF.

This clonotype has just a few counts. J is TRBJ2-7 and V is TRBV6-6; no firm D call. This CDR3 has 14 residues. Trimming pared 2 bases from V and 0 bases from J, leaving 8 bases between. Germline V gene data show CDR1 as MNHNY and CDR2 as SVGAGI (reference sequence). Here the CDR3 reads CASSYAGSSYEQYF. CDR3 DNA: TGTGCCAGCAGTTACGCCGGTAGCTCCTACGAGCAGTACTTC.

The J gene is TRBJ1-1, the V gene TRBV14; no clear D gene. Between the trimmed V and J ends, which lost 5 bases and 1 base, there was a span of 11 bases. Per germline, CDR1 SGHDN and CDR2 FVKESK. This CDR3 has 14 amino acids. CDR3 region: CASSANPGNTEAFF. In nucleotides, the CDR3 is TGTGCCAGCAGCGCGAACCCCGGGAACACTGAAGCTTTCTTT.

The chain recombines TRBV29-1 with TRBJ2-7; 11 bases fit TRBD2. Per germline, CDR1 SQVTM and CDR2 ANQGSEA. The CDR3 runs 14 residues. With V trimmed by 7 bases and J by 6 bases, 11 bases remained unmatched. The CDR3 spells CSAKLLAGAAEQYF. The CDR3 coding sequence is TGCAGCGCCAAACTACTAGCGGGAGCGGCCGAGCAGTACTTC.

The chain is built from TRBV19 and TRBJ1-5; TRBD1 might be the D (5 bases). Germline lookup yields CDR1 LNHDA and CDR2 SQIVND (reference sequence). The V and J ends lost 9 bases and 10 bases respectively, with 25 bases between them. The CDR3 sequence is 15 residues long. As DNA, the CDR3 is TGTGCCAGCAGTGCTCGTCCAGGACATCTTGTTCCCCAGCATTTT. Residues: CASSARPGHLVPQHF. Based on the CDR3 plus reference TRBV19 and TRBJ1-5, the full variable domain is DGGITQSPKYLFRKEGQNVTLSCEQNLNHDAMYWYRQDPGQGLRLIYYSQIVNDFQKGDIAEGYSVSREKKESFPLTVTSAQKNPTAFYLCASSARPGHLVPQHFGDGTRLSIL.

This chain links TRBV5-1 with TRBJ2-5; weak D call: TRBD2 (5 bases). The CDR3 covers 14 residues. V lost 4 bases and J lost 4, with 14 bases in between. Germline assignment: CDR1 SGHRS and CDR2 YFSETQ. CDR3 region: CASSRPEGGETQYF. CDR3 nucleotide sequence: TGCGCCAGCAGCCGACCTGAGGGTGGAGAGACCCAGTACTTC.

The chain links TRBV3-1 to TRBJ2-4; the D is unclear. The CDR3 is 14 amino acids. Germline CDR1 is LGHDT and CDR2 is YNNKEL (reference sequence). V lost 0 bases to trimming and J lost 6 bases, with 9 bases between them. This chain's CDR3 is CASSQDRNRNIQYF. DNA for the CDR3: TGTGCCAGCAGCCAAGATCGGAACAGAAACATTCAGTACTTC.

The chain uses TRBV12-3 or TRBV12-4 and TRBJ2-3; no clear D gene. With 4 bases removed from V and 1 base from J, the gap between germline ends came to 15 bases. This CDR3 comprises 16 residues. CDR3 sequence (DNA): TGTGCCAGCAGTTCCTATGGCACCTCGGGCACAGATACGCAGTATTTT. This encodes CASSSYGTSGTDTQYF.

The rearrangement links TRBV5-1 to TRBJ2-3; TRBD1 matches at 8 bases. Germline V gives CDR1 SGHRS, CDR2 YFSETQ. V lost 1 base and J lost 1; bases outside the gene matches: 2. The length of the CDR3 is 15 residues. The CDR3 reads CASSLTGGGTDTQYF. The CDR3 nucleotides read TGCGCCAGCAGCTTGACAGGGGGAGGCACAGATACGCAGTATTTT.

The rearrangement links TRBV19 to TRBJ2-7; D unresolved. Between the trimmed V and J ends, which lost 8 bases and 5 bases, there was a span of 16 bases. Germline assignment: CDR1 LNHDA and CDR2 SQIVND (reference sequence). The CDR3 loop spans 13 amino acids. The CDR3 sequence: CASGVVLHDEQYF. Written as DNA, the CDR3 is TGTGCCAGTGGCGTTGTACTCCACGACGAGCAGTACTTC.

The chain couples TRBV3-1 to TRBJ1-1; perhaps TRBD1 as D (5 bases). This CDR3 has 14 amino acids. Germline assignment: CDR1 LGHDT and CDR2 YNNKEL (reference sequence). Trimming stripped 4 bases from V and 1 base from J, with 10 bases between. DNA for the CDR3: TGTGCCAGCAGCCTTGACAGCCAGAACACTGAAGCTTTCTTT. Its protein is CASSLDSQNTEAFF.

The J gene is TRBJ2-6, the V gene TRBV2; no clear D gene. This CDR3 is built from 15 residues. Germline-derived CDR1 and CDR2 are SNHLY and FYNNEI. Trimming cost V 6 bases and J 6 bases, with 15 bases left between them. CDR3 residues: CASRTLPLQANVLTF. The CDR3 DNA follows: TGTGCCAGCAGGACCCTCCCATTGCAGGCCAACGTCCTGACTTTC.

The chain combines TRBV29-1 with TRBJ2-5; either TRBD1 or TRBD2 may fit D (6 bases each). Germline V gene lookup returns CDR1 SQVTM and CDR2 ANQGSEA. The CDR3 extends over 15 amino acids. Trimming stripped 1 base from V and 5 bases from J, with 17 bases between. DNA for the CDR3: TGCAGCGTTGAAGGGGCCGTCGGGGGCGGGGAGACCCAGTACTTC. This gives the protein CSVEGAVGGGETQYF.

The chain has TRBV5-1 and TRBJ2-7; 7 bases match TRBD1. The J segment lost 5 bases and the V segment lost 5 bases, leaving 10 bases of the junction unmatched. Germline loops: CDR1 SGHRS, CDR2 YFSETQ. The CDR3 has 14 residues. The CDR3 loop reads CASRSGTVLNEQYF. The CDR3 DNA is TGCGCCAGCAGGTCCGGGACAGTCTTGAACGAGCAGTACTTC. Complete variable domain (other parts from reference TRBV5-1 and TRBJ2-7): KAGVTQTPRYLIKTRGQQVTLSCSPISGHRSVSWYQQTPGQGLQFLFEYFSETQRNKGNFPGRFSGRQFSNSRSEMNVSTLELGDSALYLCASRSGTVLNEQYFGPGTRLTVT.

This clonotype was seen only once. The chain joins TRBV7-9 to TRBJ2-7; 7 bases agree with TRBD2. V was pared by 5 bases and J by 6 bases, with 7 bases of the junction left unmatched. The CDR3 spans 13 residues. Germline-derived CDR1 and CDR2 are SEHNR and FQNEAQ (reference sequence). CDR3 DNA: TGTGCCAGCAGCGTCAGGGAGGGCTCCGAGCAGTACTTC. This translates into CASSVREGSEQYF.

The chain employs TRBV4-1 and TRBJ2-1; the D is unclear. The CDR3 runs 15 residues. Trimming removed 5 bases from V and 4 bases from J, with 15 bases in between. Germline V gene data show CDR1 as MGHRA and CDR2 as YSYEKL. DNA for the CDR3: TGCGCCAGCAGCTCCACCGAGATTCCTTACAATGAGCAGTTCTTC. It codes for CASSSTEIPYNEQFF.

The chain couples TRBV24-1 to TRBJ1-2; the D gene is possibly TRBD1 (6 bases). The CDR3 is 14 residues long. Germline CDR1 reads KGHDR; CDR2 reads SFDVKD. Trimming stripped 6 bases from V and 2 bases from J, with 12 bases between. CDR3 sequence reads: CATSPQGLNYGYTF. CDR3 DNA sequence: TGTGCCACCAGTCCACAGGGATTAAACTATGGCTACACCTTC.

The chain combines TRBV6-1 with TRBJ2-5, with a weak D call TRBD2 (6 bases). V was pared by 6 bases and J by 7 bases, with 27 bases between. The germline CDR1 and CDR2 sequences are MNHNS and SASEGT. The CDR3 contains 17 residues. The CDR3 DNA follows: TGTGCCAGCAGCCCTCGTCTGGGGTTGCAGAGGGGAGGGACCCAGTACTTC. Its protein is CASSPRLGLQRGGTQYF.

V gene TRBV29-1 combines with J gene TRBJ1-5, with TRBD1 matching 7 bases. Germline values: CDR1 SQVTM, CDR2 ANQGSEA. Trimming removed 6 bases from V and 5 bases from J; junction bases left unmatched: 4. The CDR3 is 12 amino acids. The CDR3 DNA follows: TGCAGCGTCGCTACAGGGGATCAGCCCCAGCATTTT. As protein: CSVATGDQPQHF.

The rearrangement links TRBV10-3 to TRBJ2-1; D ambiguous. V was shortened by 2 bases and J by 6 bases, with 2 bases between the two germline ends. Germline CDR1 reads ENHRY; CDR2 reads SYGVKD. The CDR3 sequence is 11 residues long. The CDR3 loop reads CAISEGNEQFF. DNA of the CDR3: TGTGCCATCAGTGAGGGCAATGAGCAGTTCTTC.

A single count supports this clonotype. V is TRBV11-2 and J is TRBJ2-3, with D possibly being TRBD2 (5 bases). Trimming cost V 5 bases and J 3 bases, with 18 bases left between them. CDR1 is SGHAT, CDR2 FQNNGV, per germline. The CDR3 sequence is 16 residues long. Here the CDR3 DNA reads TGTGCCAGCAGCCGCCCGCTGGGAGTCGGAACAGATACGCAGTATTTT. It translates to CASSRPLGVGTDTQYF.

The CDR3 sequence: CASSLPTGRSTEAFF. The CDR3 DNA reads as TGTGCCAGCAGCCTCCCGACAGGGCGGAGCACTGAAGCTTTCTTT. The rearrangement joins TRBV11-2 to TRBJ1-1, with 7 bases matching TRBD1. The germline gives CDR1 SGHAT, CDR2 FQNNGV. This CDR3 is 15 amino acids long. V was clipped by 5 bases and J by 4 bases; unmatched bases: 10.

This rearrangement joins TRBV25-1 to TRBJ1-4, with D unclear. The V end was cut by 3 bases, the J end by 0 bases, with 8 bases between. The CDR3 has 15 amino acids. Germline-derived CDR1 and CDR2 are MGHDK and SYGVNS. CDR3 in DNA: TGTGCCAGCAGTGACCCTCGGGCAACTAATGAAAAACTGTTTTTT. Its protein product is CASSDPRATNEKLFF.

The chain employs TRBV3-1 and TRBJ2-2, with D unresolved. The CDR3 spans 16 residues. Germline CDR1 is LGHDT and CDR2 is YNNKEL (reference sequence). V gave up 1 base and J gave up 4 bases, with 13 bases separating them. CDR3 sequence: CASSQGVGPTTGELFF. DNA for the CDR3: TGTGCCAGCAGCCAAGGGGTAGGGCCTACCACCGGGGAGCTGTTTTTT.

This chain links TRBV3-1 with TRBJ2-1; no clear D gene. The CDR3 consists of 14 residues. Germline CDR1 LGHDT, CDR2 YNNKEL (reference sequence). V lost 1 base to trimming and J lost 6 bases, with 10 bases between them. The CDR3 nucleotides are TGTGCCAGCAGCCAAGGGGTCTTCAGCAATGAGCAGTTCTTC. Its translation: CASSQGVFSNEQFF.

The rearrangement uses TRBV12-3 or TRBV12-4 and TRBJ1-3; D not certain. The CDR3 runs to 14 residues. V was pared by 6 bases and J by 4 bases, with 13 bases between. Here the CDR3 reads CASRPGPTGNTIYF. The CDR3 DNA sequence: TGTGCCAGCAGACCCGGGCCCACCGGAAACACCATATATTTT.

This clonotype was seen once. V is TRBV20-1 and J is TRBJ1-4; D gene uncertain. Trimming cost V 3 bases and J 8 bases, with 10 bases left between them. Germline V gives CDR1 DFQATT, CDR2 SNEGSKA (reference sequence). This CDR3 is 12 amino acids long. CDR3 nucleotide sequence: TGCAGTGCTAGTGAGGGCAGCGAAAAACTGTTTTTT. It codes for CSASEGSEKLFF.

The CDR3 region has the DNA TGTGCCAGCAGTTACCGCTATGAGCAGTTCTTC. Protein sequence: CASSYRYEQFF. This chain links TRBV3-1 with TRBJ2-1, with D unresolved. Germline V gives CDR1 LGHDT, CDR2 YNNKEL (reference sequence). This CDR3 contains 11 residues. Trimming took off 6 bases at V and 8 bases at J, with 8 bases between the two ends.

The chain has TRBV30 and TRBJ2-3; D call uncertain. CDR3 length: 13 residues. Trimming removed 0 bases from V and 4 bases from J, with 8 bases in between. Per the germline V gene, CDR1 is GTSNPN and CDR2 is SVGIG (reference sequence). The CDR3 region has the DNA TGTGCCTGGAGTGTACTGATAGCAGATACGCAGTATTTT. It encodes CAWSVLIADTQYF.